What follows are 9 T cell receptor beta chains derived from one specimen sequenced in a study of T cells in localized non-small cell lung cancer. The data were produced by immunoSEQ multiplex PCR, yet TCRdb's version contains in-frame clones alone and is incomplete. This sample has some 85,000 clones; around three quarters occur once, and the top ten carry about 19%. Sample: PBMCs, taken before any cancer treatment. The origin of the receptors is a man aged 35 to 69 with stage II squamous cell lung carcinoma.

The gene calls are TRBV6-5 and TRBJ2-7, with TRBD1 matching over 9 bases. This CDR3 comprises 16 residues. CDR1 and CDR2 (germline): MNHEY, SVGAGI. V trimming: 4 bases; J trimming: 2 bases; junction bases outside the gene matches: 9. CDR3 in amino acids: CASSSLLQGAPYEQYF. The CDR3 bases are TGTGCCAGCAGTTCATTATTACAGGGGGCACCCTACGAGCAGTACTTC.

In this sample, this clone turned up a few times. The chain uses TRBV5-5 and TRBJ2-7; D remains unclear. Germline CDR1 is SGHKS and CDR2 is YYEKEE (reference sequence). The CDR3 has 14 amino acids. The ends were cut back, 0 bases at V and 0 bases at J, with 7 bases in the middle. The CDR3 here is CASSLGPLSYEQYF. CDR3 DNA: TGTGCCAGCAGCTTGGGGCCCCTCTCCTACGAGCAGTACTTC.

The chain employs TRBV5-6 and TRBJ1-1, with TRBD1 as a possible D gene (5 bases). This CDR3 comprises 16 residues. V gave up 0 bases and J gave up 4 bases, with 16 bases separating them. Germline assignment: CDR1 SGHDT and CDR2 YYEEEE. CDR3 protein: CASSLEPRGLGTEAFF. DNA for the CDR3: TGTGCCAGCAGCTTGGAACCCCGGGGACTAGGCACTGAAGCTTTCTTT.

This rearrangement joins TRBV4-2 to TRBJ2-7; TRBD2 is a possible D gene (6 bases). V was shortened by 0 bases and J by 5 bases, with 11 bases between the two germline ends. The CDR3 consists of 14 residues. CDR1 is LGHNA, CDR2 YNFKEQ, per germline. The CDR3 is CASSQDWRGDEQYF. CDR3 nucleotides: TGTGCCAGCAGCCAAGATTGGAGGGGTGACGAGCAGTACTTC.

The chain couples TRBV28 to TRBJ1-1; TRBD1 is a possible D gene (6 bases). This CDR3 is built from 12 residues. V lost 6 bases to trimming and J lost 6 bases, with 11 bases between them. From germline, CDR1 is MDHEN and CDR2 SYDVKM. The CDR3 here is CASRTGFAEAFF. The CDR3 DNA sequence: TGTGCCAGCAGAACAGGGTTCGCTGAAGCTTTCTTT.

The chain joins TRBV4-1 to TRBJ1-4; the D is unclear. The ends were cut back, 4 bases at V and 7 bases at J, with 13 bases in the middle. The CDR3 has 14 amino acids. Germline V CDR1 and CDR2: MGHRA, YSYEKL. In nucleotides, the CDR3 is TGCGCCAGCAGCCCCCGGGCCGGCGGTGAAAAACTGTTTTTT. Its protein is CASSPRAGGEKLFF.

The V gene is TRBV4-2, the J gene TRBJ2-4, with 9 nucleotides matching TRBD2. Germline V gives CDR1 LGHNA, CDR2 YNFKEQ. The CDR3 covers 16 residues. With V trimmed by 4 bases and J by 3 bases, 7 bases remained unmatched. For the CDR3, the DNA is TGTGCCAGCAGCCCCGCGGCGGGAGGGGTCAAAAACATTCAGTACTTC. The encoded protein is CASSPAAGGVKNIQYF.

The gene calls are TRBV6-5 and TRBJ2-1, with a tentative D call TRBD1 (5 bases). V lost 9 bases, J lost 4 bases, and 7 bases lay in between. Germline CDR1 reads MNHEY; CDR2 reads SVGAGI. CDR3 length equals 11 residues. CDR3: CASNRYNEQFF. The DNA of the CDR3 is TGTGCCAGTAACAGGTACAATGAGCAGTTCTTC.

As DNA, the CDR3 is TGTGCCAGCAGCCTAGGGTCCCGGGACAGGAACACTGAAGCTTTCTTT. Protein sequence: CASSLGSRDRNTEAFF. V is TRBV7-8 and J is TRBJ1-1; 7 bases align to TRBD1. The length of the CDR3 is 16 residues. The trim removed 5 bases at V and 1 base at J, leaving 10 bases unmatched. Germline V CDR1 and CDR2: SGHVS, FQNEAQ.